The 14 T cell receptor beta chains listed next were all sequenced from one sample in a study of CXCR3-negative and CXCR3-positive naive CD8 T cells. Carrying UMI labels, the TRB cDNA libraries were prepared through 5' RACE. TCRdb reanalyzed the 5' RACE reads and collapses them to one entry per CDR3 protein, without DNA. The listing records about 43,000 distinct CDR3 sequences. Material for sequencing was memory CD8+ T cells from blood. These receptors all stem from a human donor in good health. Some clones in this sample may be carry-over from other donors' samples.

This chain connects TRBV7-9 to TRBJ2-5; the TCRdb call, TRBD1, lacks DNA for checking. The CDR3 has 18 residues. Germline V gives CDR1 SEHNR, CDR2 FQNEAQ (reference sequence). CDR3 sequence reads: CASSLAASGGEYQETQYF.

This rearrangement joins TRBV20-1 to TRBJ2-7. Germline CDR1 is DFQATT and CDR2 is SNEGSKA (reference sequence). The CDR3 runs 12 residues. This CDR3 is CSARDKGWEQYF.

The chain employs TRBV11-1 and TRBJ1-1. The CDR3 runs 12 residues. Germline assignment: CDR1 SGHAT and CDR2 FQDESV (reference sequence). The CDR3 here is CASSYLGAEAFF. Full variable domain (missing parts from reference TRBV11-1 and TRBJ1-1): EAEVAQSPRYKITEKSQAVAFWCDPISGHATLYWYRQILGQGPELLVQFQDESVVDDSQLPKDRFSAERLKGVDSTLKIQPAELGDSAMYLCASSYLGAEAFFGQGTRLTVV.

The genes are TRBV29-1 and TRBJ2-1; absent DNA, TCRdb's TRBD2 call cannot be checked. This CDR3 has 13 amino acids. Germline CDR1 is SQVTM and CDR2 is ANQGSEA. The CDR3: CSVEEGEGNEQFF.

The gene calls are TRBV28 and TRBJ2-5; the TCRdb D gene call, TRBD1, has no DNA to confirm it. The germline CDR1 and CDR2 sequences are MDHEN and SYDVKM. This CDR3 contains 16 residues. The CDR3 loop reads CASRSRNGGEVETQYF.

The chain recombines TRBV20-1 with TRBJ1-1; the TCRdb D gene call, TRBD1, has no DNA to confirm it. Germline V gene sequence: CDR1 DFQATT, CDR2 SNEGSKA (reference sequence). This CDR3 has 13 residues. The CDR3 loop is CSAPDRINTEAFF.

The CDR3 is CSVLTSGGPYNEQFF. The chain uses TRBV29-1 and TRBJ2-1; no DNA is available, so the TRBD2 call from TCRdb remains unchecked. The CDR3 is 15 amino acids. Germline V gives CDR1 SQVTM, CDR2 ANQGSEA.

The chain couples TRBV27 to TRBJ2-2. Looked up from germline, CDR1 is MNHEY and CDR2 is SMNVEV (reference sequence). This CDR3 spans 13 amino acids. The CDR3 loop reads CASSLVTTGELFF.

The gene calls are TRBV5-6 and TRBJ2-7. The CDR3 sequence is 15 residues long. CDR1 is SGHDT and CDR2 is YYEEEE in the germline V gene. CDR3 region: CASSPNFASGYEQYF.

The V and J genes are TRBV7-2 and TRBJ1-3. In germline, CDR1 is SGHTA, CDR2 FQGNSA. The CDR3 length is 16 residues. Here the CDR3 reads CASSLPIREAGNTIYF.

This chain joins TRBV12-3 or TRBV12-4 and TRBJ1-1; without DNA, the TCRdb call of TRBD1 cannot be checked. The CDR3 extends over 12 amino acids. This chain's CDR3 is CASSQGLAEAFF.

This sequence joins TRBV10-3 and TRBJ2-7. Per germline, CDR1 ENHRY and CDR2 SYGVKD. The CDR3 loop spans 15 amino acids. The CDR3 is CAISESRGPRNEQYF.

The chain links TRBV27 to TRBJ2-1. Looked up from germline, CDR1 is MNHEY and CDR2 is SMNVEV (reference sequence). There are 13 residues in the CDR3. The CDR3 is CASSLSRAREQFF.

This chain's CDR3 is CSSSFAGGGTGELFF. This chain uses TRBV29-1 with TRBJ2-2; no DNA is available, so the TRBD2 call from TCRdb remains unchecked. Per germline, CDR1 SQVTM and CDR2 ANQGSEA. CDR3 length: 15 amino acids.